Presented here are 22 T cell receptor beta chains from one specimen sequenced in a study of cytomegalovirus exposure and HLA in healthy donors. Libraries were prepared by immunoSEQ multiplex PCR; TCRdb keeps only in-frame clonotypes and omits some of them. The repertoire holds some 67,000 clones, 94% seen once, with over 0.8% in the top ten. The sample comprised PBMCs. These receptors were collected from a woman under 30 in good health and CMV-seronegative.

This sequence joins TRBV6-4 and TRBJ2-1, with 14 nucleotides matching TRBD2. The CDR3 contains 15 residues. V gave up 4 bases and J gave up 7 bases; unmatched junction bases: 3. Germline V gene lookup returns CDR1 MRHNA and CDR2 SNTAGT. The CDR3 loop reads CASSGGTSGSNEQFF. DNA for the CDR3: TGTGCCAGCAGTGGTGGGACTAGCGGGAGTAATGAGCAGTTCTTC.

V and J are TRBV28 and TRBJ2-1, with a possible D match to TRBD2 (6 bases). Germline V lookup: CDR1 MDHEN, CDR2 SYDVKM. CDR3 length equals 14 residues. Trimming took 6 bases from V and 3 from J, leaving 12 bases between them. The CDR3 DNA sequence: TGTGCCAGCAGCCACCTGGACTACTACAATGAGCAGTTCTTC. Amino acid sequence: CASSHLDYYNEQFF. The variable domain in full, completed from reference TRBV28 and TRBJ2-1, reads DVKVTQSSRYLVKRTGEKVFLECVQDMDHENMFWYRQDPGLGLRLIYFSYDVKMKEKGDIPEGYSVSREKKERFSLILESASTNQTSMYLCASSHLDYYNEQFFGPGTRLTVL.

The chain employs TRBV6-1 and TRBJ2-1, with TRBD1 identical over 9 bases. Germline V gene data show CDR1 as MNHNS and CDR2 as SASEGT. Losses at the gene ends were 6 bases for V and 8 bases for J; bases not matched to a gene: 8. CDR3 size: 14 residues. Written as DNA, the CDR3 is TGTGCCAGCAGCCAAGAACAGGGGGCGTATGAGCAGTTCTTC. Translated: CASSQEQGAYEQFF.

The V and J genes are TRBV2 and TRBJ2-7, with 7 bases that match TRBD1. The CDR3 covers 14 residues. The V gene end was trimmed by 7 bases and the J gene end by 1 base; junction bases not matched to a gene: 7. Germline CDR1 is SNHLY and CDR2 is FYNNEI. For the CDR3, the DNA is TGTGCCAGCACTCCCCCGGGACAGTCCTACGAGCAGTACTTC. Translating gives CASTPPGQSYEQYF.

This clone was observed many times. Other DNA sequences from this sample encode an identical CDR3 as well. This sequence joins TRBV27 and TRBJ2-2, with D unresolved. Germline V CDR1 and CDR2: MNHEY, SMNVEV (reference sequence). V was shortened by 5 bases and J by 2 bases, with 3 bases between the two germline ends. The CDR3 is 12 residues long. This chain's CDR3 is CASSQNTGELFF. The CDR3 nucleotides read TGTGCCAGCAGTCAAAACACCGGGGAGCTGTTTTTT.

This clone was recorded only once. V is TRBV29-1 and J is TRBJ2-3; 7 bases match TRBD1. Trimming took 3 bases from V and 1 from J; bases not matched to a gene: 1. This CDR3 is 13 amino acids long. Germline assignment: CDR1 SQVTM and CDR2 ANQGSEA. The CDR3: CSVDGQGTDTQYF. CDR3 sequence (DNA): TGCAGCGTTGACGGACAGGGCACAGATACGCAGTATTTT.

The CDR3: CASSLRRDRDFLGYTF. The CDR3 region has the DNA TGTGCCAGCAGCCTTCGCCGGGACAGGGACTTCTTGGGCTACACCTTC. The gene calls are TRBV6-6 and TRBJ1-2; TRBD1 matches 9 bases. V dropped 6 bases and J dropped 8; count of bases not matched to a gene: 16. This CDR3 spans 16 amino acids. Germline V gene sequence: CDR1 MNHNY, CDR2 SVGAGI (reference sequence).

The rearrangement joins TRBV27 to TRBJ2-1, with D tentatively TRBD1 (6 bases). CDR3 size: 12 residues. V dropped 6 bases and J dropped 8 bases, with 11 bases sitting between them. The germline gives CDR1 MNHEY, CDR2 SMNVEV (reference sequence). The CDR3 nucleotides are TGTGCCAGCAGGGCGAGGGGGTATGAGCAGTTCTTC. Translation gives CASRARGYEQFF.

J is TRBJ2-7 and V is TRBV4-1; D might be TRBD1 (6 bases). The CDR3 loop spans 13 amino acids. The V end lost 6 bases, the J end lost 0 bases, and 9 bases lay between the germline ends. Germline values: CDR1 MGHRA, CDR2 YSYEKL. CDR3 protein: CASRPQGSYEQYF. The CDR3 nucleotides are TGCGCCAGCAGGCCACAGGGCTCCTACGAGCAGTACTTC.

The chain links TRBV11-2 to TRBJ1-2; weak D call: TRBD1 (6 bases). Germline V gives CDR1 SGHAT, CDR2 FQNNGV. The CDR3 spans 16 residues. The ends were cut back, 2 bases at V and 4 bases at J, with 17 bases in the middle. CDR3 protein: CASSLRQALGSYGYTF. The CDR3 region has the DNA TGTGCCAGCAGCTTACGACAGGCCCTGGGGAGCTATGGCTACACCTTC. Full variable domain (rest looked up from reference TRBV11-2 and TRBJ1-2): EAGVAQSPRYKIIEKRQSVAFWCNPISGHATLYWYQQILGQGPKLLIQFQNNGVVDDSQLPKDRFSAERLKGVDSTLKIQPAKLEDSAVYLCASSLRQALGSYGYTFGSGTRLTVV.

This clone has just one count. This chain joins TRBV18 and TRBJ2-3, with no clear D. With 3 bases removed from V and 0 bases from J, the gap between germline ends came to 7 bases. Germline V gene data show CDR1 as KGHSH and CDR2 as LQKENI. The CDR3 is made up of 14 amino acids. CDR3 in DNA: TGTGCCAGCTCACCGACGACAAGCACAGATACGCAGTATTTT. It yields the protein CASSPTTSTDTQYF.

This chain links TRBV6-5 with TRBJ2-5; TRBD1 is a possible D gene (5 bases). V was pared by 2 bases and J by 4 bases, with 11 bases between. Germline values: CDR1 MNHEY, CDR2 SVGAGI. The CDR3 runs 14 residues. This CDR3 reads CASSYPGQLETQYF. The CDR3 bases are TGTGCCAGCAGTTACCCAGGGCAACTAGAGACCCAGTACTTC.

The chain employs TRBV9 and TRBJ2-7, with D tentatively TRBD1 (5 bases). Germline assignment: CDR1 SGDLS and CDR2 YYNGEE. V gave up 0 bases and J gave up 2 bases, with 9 bases separating them. CDR3 length: 14 amino acids. The CDR3 sequence: CASSVGQLAYEQYF. As DNA, the CDR3 is TGTGCCAGCAGCGTAGGACAGCTTGCCTACGAGCAGTACTTC.

V is TRBV6-7 and J is TRBJ2-1; 15 bases are a match to TRBD2. TRBV6-7 is recorded as an ORF, its role being uncertain. With 6 bases clipped from V and 4 bases from J, the junction kept 7 bases outside the gene matches. This CDR3 region has 17 residues. CDR3 nucleotide sequence: TGTGCCAGCAGGCGGACTAGCGGGAGGGCCTTATACAATGAGCAGTTCTTC. Translated: CASRRTSGRALYNEQFF.

The J gene is TRBJ2-1, the V gene TRBV2, with 12 bases that match TRBD1. The CDR3 spans 14 residues. CDR1 SNHLY and CDR2 FYNNEI come from the germline V gene. J lost 8 bases, V lost 9 bases, and 8 bases had no gene match. CDR3 sequence (DNA): TGTGCCAGTTGGTGGGGACAGGGGGCCCATGAGCAGTTCTTC. Its translation is CASWWGQGAHEQFF.

J is TRBJ2-7 and V is TRBV28; 7 nucleotides align to TRBD1. Unmatched junction bases numbered 8, after V lost 5 bases and J lost 4 bases. CDR1 MDHEN and CDR2 SYDVKM come from the germline V gene. There are 14 residues in the CDR3. CDR3 DNA: TGTGCCAGCAGTCTGACAGGGTGGGGTTACGAGCAGTACTTC. Encoded protein: CASSLTGWGYEQYF. Looking up the rest from reference TRBV28 and TRBJ2-7 gives the full variable domain: DVKVTQSSRYLVKRTGEKVFLECVQDMDHENMFWYRQDPGLGLRLIYFSYDVKMKEKGDIPEGYSVSREKKERFSLILESASTNQTSMYLCASSLTGWGYEQYFGPGTRLTVT.

The J gene is TRBJ2-2, the V gene TRBV27; 11 bases line up with TRBD2. The CDR3 loop spans 17 amino acids. The V gene end was trimmed by 5 bases and the J gene end by 8 bases; junction bases not matched to a gene: 13. Germline CDR1 reads MNHEY; CDR2 reads SMNVEV (reference sequence). CDR3 in DNA: TGTGCCAGCAGTAACCTAAGACTAGCGGGAAGCGTTGGGGAGCTGTTTTTT. Protein sequence: CASSNLRLAGSVGELFF.

The chain links TRBV5-1 to TRBJ2-5; D gene unclear. The V end lost 0 bases, the J end lost 2 bases, and 8 bases lay between the germline ends. The V gene's germline CDR1 is SGHRS and CDR2 YFSETQ. This CDR3 contains 14 residues. CDR3 nucleotides: TGCGCCAGCAGCTTGGGTAGAGCGCAAGAGACCCAGTACTTC. Protein: CASSLGRAQETQYF. The full variable domain, in which reference TRBV5-1 and TRBJ2-5 provide the parts outside the CDR3, is KAGVTQTPRYLIKTRGQQVTLSCSPISGHRSVSWYQQTPGQGLQFLFEYFSETQRNKGNFPGRFSGRQFSNSRSEMNVSTLELGDSALYLCASSLGRAQETQYFGPGTRLLVL.

CDR3 in amino acids: CASAPAFWTSGRNKEYF. CDR3 sequence (DNA): TGTGCCAGCGCCCCAGCCTTTTGGACTAGCGGGAGGAACAAGGAGTACTTC. This chain links TRBV11-2 with TRBJ2-7; the match to TRBD2 covers 14 bases. This CDR3 comprises 17 residues. CDR1 SGHAT and CDR2 FQNNGV come from the germline V gene. J gave up 11 bases and V 8 bases, and 20 bases lay outside the gene matches.

The gene calls are TRBV30 and TRBJ2-2; 9 bases are shared with TRBD2. The germline gives CDR1 GTSNPN, CDR2 SVGIG (reference sequence). This CDR3 has 14 residues. V was pared by 4 bases and J by 8 bases, with 8 bases of the junction left unmatched. The CDR3 loop is CAWNLAGVKGELFF. DNA for the CDR3: TGTGCCTGGAACTTAGCGGGGGTCAAGGGGGAGCTGTTTTTT.

This chain joins TRBV7-9 and TRBJ1-2, with a tentative D call TRBD1 (5 bases). The CDR3 runs 12 residues. V shed 5 bases and J shed 7 bases, with 11 bases lying between them. Germline CDR1 SEHNR, CDR2 FQNEAQ (reference sequence). The CDR3, as DNA: TGTGCCAGCAGCCCCGACAGTCTTGGCTACACCTTC. Translating gives CASSPDSLGYTF.

This chain links TRBV4-1 with TRBJ2-1; tentative D call: TRBD2 (5 bases). Germline V lookup: CDR1 MGHRA, CDR2 YSYEKL. The CDR3 is 16 amino acids. V was clipped by 0 bases and J by 7 bases, with 16 bases between them. The CDR3 spells CASSQDRASQSNEQFF. The CDR3 nucleotides read TGCGCCAGCAGCCAAGATCGGGCTAGCCAGTCAAATGAGCAGTTCTTC.